This is a list of T cell receptor beta chains from one sample in a study of shared T cell receptors in the human thymus. The protocol was immunoSEQ multiplex PCR, while the TCRdb copy is restricted to in-frame clones and leaves out a portion. The profile shows more than 550,000 clones, around 87% of them singletons. The data also belong to a second study, concerning human thymus T cells.

Material: thymocytes. These receptors came from a boy less than two years old with a congenital heart defect. Each CDR3 is given with its conserved first and last residue. The order of the fields is V gene, J gene, clone size, D gene, CDR3 protein, CDR3 DNA. A D gene is named only where the DNA matches it firmly. Some rows have no size entry. The others give once, few or many, or a class for an expanded clone.

v_call: TRBV5-1
j_call: TRBJ1-6
clone_size: NA
d_call: TRBD1
cdr3_aa: CASSSGTDSPLHF
cdr3_nt: TGCGCCAGCAGCTCAGGGACAGATTCACCCCTCCACTTT

v_call: TRBV5-5
j_call: TRBJ1-4
clone_size: once
d_call: TRBD1
cdr3_aa: CASIVGQGNEKLFF
cdr3_nt: TGTGCCAGCATCGTGGGACAGGGTAACGAAAAACTGTTTTTT

v_call: TRBV5-1
j_call: TRBJ2-7
clone_size: NA
d_call: NA
cdr3_aa: CASSFEQGGFEQYF
cdr3_nt: TGCGCCAGCAGCTTCGAACAGGGGGGGTTCGAGCAGTACTTC

v_call: TRBV7-8
j_call: TRBJ1-1
clone_size: NA
d_call: TRBD1
cdr3_aa: CASSLWRGTGNTEAFF
cdr3_nt: TGTGCCAGCAGCTTATGGAGGGGGACAGGGAACACTGAAGCTTTCTTT

v_call: TRBV9
j_call: TRBJ2-1
clone_size: NA
d_call: TRBD2
cdr3_aa: CASSFRLGLAASYNEQFF
cdr3_nt: TGTGCCAGCAGCTTCCGCTTAGGACTAGCCGCCTCCTACAATGAGCAGTTCTTC

v_call: TRBV4-2
j_call: TRBJ2-7
clone_size: NA
d_call: TRBD1
cdr3_aa: CASSPRTGGRYEQYF
cdr3_nt: TGTGCCAGCAGCCCCAGGACAGGGGGCCGCTACGAGCAGTACTTC

v_call: TRBV19
j_call: TRBJ1-5
clone_size: once
d_call: NA
cdr3_aa: CASSIDSSNQPQHF
cdr3_nt: TGTGCCAGTAGTATAGACAGTAGCAATCAGCCCCAGCATTTT

v_call: TRBV5-6
j_call: TRBJ1-2
clone_size: NA
d_call: TRBD1
cdr3_aa: CASSLSGQGECGYTF
cdr3_nt: TGTGCCAGCAGCTTATCGGGACAGGGGGAGTGTGGCTACACCTTC

v_call: TRBV5-6
j_call: TRBJ1-6
clone_size: few
d_call: NA
cdr3_aa: CASSCGGDSLNSPLHF
cdr3_nt: TGTGCCAGCAGCTGCGGGGGTGACAGTCTAAATTCACCCCTCCACTTT

v_call: TRBV10-2
j_call: TRBJ2-5
clone_size: NA
d_call: TRBD1
cdr3_aa: CASSPIKPGQGRETQYF
cdr3_nt: TGCGCCAGCAGCCCTATAAAGCCGGGACAGGGGAGAGAGACCCAGTACTTC

v_call: TRBV19
j_call: TRBJ2-7
clone_size: NA
d_call: TRBD2
cdr3_aa: CASRASGSYEQYF
cdr3_nt: TGTGCCAGTCGCGCTAGCGGGAGTTACGAGCAGTACTTC

v_call: TRBV29-1
j_call: TRBJ1-2
clone_size: NA
d_call: NA
cdr3_aa: CSVEVGFGYTF
cdr3_nt: TGCAGCGTTGAGGTCGGGTTTGGCTACACCTTC

v_call: TRBV6-1
j_call: TRBJ1-6
clone_size: NA
d_call: NA
cdr3_aa: CASSSGLYRPVLHF
cdr3_nt: TGTGCCAGCAGTTCAGGGCTATACCGTCCCGTCCTCCACTTT

v_call: TRBV7-3
j_call: TRBJ2-7
clone_size: few
d_call: TRBD1
cdr3_aa: CASSLEGQGITYEQYF
cdr3_nt: TGTGCCAGCAGCCTGGAAGGACAGGGAATTACCTACGAGCAGTACTTC

v_call: TRBV9
j_call: TRBJ2-7
clone_size: NA
d_call: TRBD1
cdr3_aa: CASSAGTDSYEQYF
cdr3_nt: TGTGCCAGCAGCGCGGGGACAGATTCCTACGAGCAGTACTTC

v_call: TRBV2
j_call: TRBJ1-3
clone_size: few
d_call: NA
cdr3_aa: CASSDRPSSGNTIYF
cdr3_nt: TGTGCCAGCAGTGACCGCCCGAGCTCTGGAAACACCATATATTTT

v_call: TRBV28
j_call: TRBJ2-3
clone_size: NA
d_call: NA
cdr3_aa: CASSAPGTMRGDTQYF
cdr3_nt: TGTGCCAGCAGCGCTCCCGGGACTATGAGGGGGGATACGCAGTATTTT

v_call: TRBV30
j_call: TRBJ1-4
clone_size: NA
d_call: TRBD1
cdr3_aa: CAWSGKPLGQGAEKLFF
cdr3_nt: TGTGCCTGGAGTGGAAAACCCCTAGGACAGGGGGCTGAAAAACTGTTTTTT

v_call: TRBV7-3
j_call: TRBJ1-6
clone_size: NA
d_call: NA
cdr3_aa: CASSSFYNSPLHF
cdr3_nt: TGTGCCAGCAGCTCTTTCTATAATTCCCCCCTCCACTTT

v_call: TRBV11-3
j_call: TRBJ1-1
clone_size: NA
d_call: TRBD1
cdr3_aa: CASSQSGGTEAFF
cdr3_nt: TGTGCCAGCAGCCAATCAGGGGGTACTGAAGCTTTCTTT

v_call: TRBV19
j_call: TRBJ2-1
clone_size: NA
d_call: TRBD2
cdr3_aa: CASTVPLAGVAYNEQFF
cdr3_nt: TGTGCCAGTACCGTACCCCTAGCGGGAGTAGCCTACAATGAGCAGTTCTTC

v_call: TRBV29-1
j_call: TRBJ2-1
clone_size: NA
d_call: TRBD2
cdr3_aa: CSVRLANEQFF
cdr3_nt: TGCAGCGTCAGACTAGCCAATGAGCAGTTCTTC

v_call: TRBV20-1
j_call: TRBJ2-2
clone_size: NA
d_call: NA
cdr3_aa: CSAVNGELFF
cdr3_nt: TGCAGTGCTGTAAACGGGGAGCTGTTTTTT

v_call: TRBV18
j_call: TRBJ2-3
clone_size: NA
d_call: TRBD2
cdr3_aa: CASSPQGEGADTQYF
cdr3_nt: TGTGCCAGCTCACCACAAGGGGAGGGAGCAGATACGCAGTATTTT

v_call: TRBV10-3
j_call: TRBJ1-1
clone_size: NA
d_call: TRBD1
cdr3_aa: CAISGDSASNTEAFF
cdr3_nt: TGTGCCATCAGTGGGGACAGTGCATCGAACACTGAAGCTTTCTTT

v_call: TRBV6-5
j_call: TRBJ1-1
clone_size: once
d_call: NA
cdr3_aa: CASSLMWNTEAFF
cdr3_nt: TGTGCCAGCAGTCTAATGTGGAACACTGAAGCTTTCTTT

v_call: TRBV5-5
j_call: TRBJ2-5
clone_size: NA
d_call: TRBD2
cdr3_aa: CASSLPGGEETQYF
cdr3_nt: TGTGCCAGCAGCTTACCGGGGGGAGAAGAGACCCAGTACTTC

v_call: TRBV5-8
j_call: TRBJ2-5
clone_size: few
d_call: TRBD2
cdr3_aa: CASSLGGSGLAEETQYF
cdr3_nt: TGTGCCAGCAGCTTGGGCGGTTCTGGACTAGCGGAAGAGACCCAGTACTTC

v_call: TRBV4-2
j_call: TRBJ2-6
clone_size: NA
d_call: NA
cdr3_aa: CASSRPHRSGANVLTF
cdr3_nt: TGTGCCAGCAGCCGGCCACACCGCTCTGGGGCCAACGTCCTGACTTTC

v_call: TRBV30
j_call: TRBJ1-4
clone_size: NA
d_call: NA
cdr3_aa: CAWSVETGTTNEKLFF
cdr3_nt: TGTGCCTGGAGTGTAGAGACAGGCACAACTAATGAAAAACTGTTTTTT

v_call: TRBV7-9
j_call: TRBJ1-1
clone_size: NA
d_call: NA
cdr3_aa: CASSLIGSEAFF
cdr3_nt: TGTGCCAGCAGCTTAATCGGTTCGGAAGCTTTCTTT

v_call: TRBV27
j_call: TRBJ1-5
clone_size: NA
d_call: NA
cdr3_aa: CASSLWAYSNQPQHF
cdr3_nt: TGTGCCAGCAGTTTATGGGCTTATAGCAATCAGCCCCAGCATTTT

v_call: TRBV28
j_call: TRBJ2-7
clone_size: NA
d_call: NA
cdr3_aa: CASSLGAGSEQYF
cdr3_nt: TGTGCCAGCAGTTTAGGGGCCGGGTCCGAGCAGTACTTC

v_call: TRBV27
j_call: TRBJ2-7
clone_size: once
d_call: TRBD1
cdr3_aa: CASRPFRGRGHEQYF
cdr3_nt: TGTGCCAGCAGACCCTTCAGGGGGCGCGGCCACGAGCAGTACTTC

v_call: TRBV5-8
j_call: TRBJ2-7
clone_size: NA
d_call: TRBD2
cdr3_aa: CASSLGSLAGKYEQYF
cdr3_nt: TGTGCCAGCAGCTTGGGCAGTCTAGCGGGAAAGTACGAGCAGTACTTC

v_call: TRBV14
j_call: TRBJ2-7
clone_size: NA
d_call: NA
cdr3_aa: CASSQSGQVSYEQYF
cdr3_nt: TGTGCCAGCAGCCAAAGCGGGCAGGTCTCCTACGAGCAGTACTTC

v_call: TRBV7-2
j_call: TRBJ2-7
clone_size: NA
d_call: TRBD1
cdr3_aa: CASSRQGVRYEQYF
cdr3_nt: TGTGCCAGCAGCCGGCAGGGGGTAAGGTACGAGCAGTACTTC

v_call: TRBV10-2
j_call: TRBJ1-1
clone_size: NA
d_call: NA
cdr3_aa: CASTAGDTEAFF
cdr3_nt: TGCGCCAGCACAGCGGGGGACACTGAAGCTTTCTTT

v_call: TRBV5-1
j_call: TRBJ2-3
clone_size: NA
d_call: NA
cdr3_aa: CASSLQGTGYQDTDTQYF
cdr3_nt: TGCGCCAGCAGCTTGCAGGGCACGGGTTACCAGGATACAGATACGCAGTATTTT

v_call: TRBV7-9
j_call: TRBJ1-2
clone_size: NA
d_call: NA
cdr3_aa: CASSLGVREDYGYTF
cdr3_nt: TGTGCCAGCAGCTTAGGAGTCAGGGAGGACTATGGCTACACCTTC

v_call: TRBV6-5
j_call: TRBJ2-1
clone_size: NA
d_call: NA
cdr3_aa: CASSPFGGSYNEQFF
cdr3_nt: TGTGCCAGCAGCCCGTTCGGGGGCTCCTACAATGAGCAGTTCTTC

v_call: TRBV5-6
j_call: TRBJ1-5
clone_size: NA
d_call: NA
cdr3_aa: CASSSQQGFNQPQHF
cdr3_nt: TGTGCCAGCAGCTCCCAACAGGGCTTCAATCAGCCCCAGCATTTT

v_call: TRBV18
j_call: TRBJ2-7
clone_size: NA
d_call: NA
cdr3_aa: CASSLQGLGYEQYF
cdr3_nt: TGTGCCAGCTCTTTACAGGGTCTGGGCTACGAGCAGTACTTC

v_call: TRBV5-6
j_call: TRBJ2-1
clone_size: NA
d_call: TRBD2
cdr3_aa: CASSLGWIRTSRNEQFF
cdr3_nt: TGTGCCAGCAGCTTGGGCTGGATTAGGACTAGCAGGAATGAGCAGTTCTTC

v_call: TRBV5-1
j_call: TRBJ1-1
clone_size: NA
d_call: TRBD1
cdr3_aa: CASSAPNRDRPNTEAFF
cdr3_nt: TGCGCCAGCAGCGCCCCTAACCGGGACAGGCCGAACACTGAAGCTTTCTTT

v_call: TRBV4-1
j_call: TRBJ2-7
clone_size: NA
d_call: NA
cdr3_aa: CASSQDRGYYEQYF
cdr3_nt: TGCGCCAGCAGCCAAGACAGGGGATACTACGAGCAGTACTTC

v_call: TRBV9
j_call: TRBJ1-2
clone_size: NA
d_call: TRBD1
cdr3_aa: CASSPGQGRKGYTF
cdr3_nt: TGTGCCAGCAGTCCGGGACAGGGCAGAAAAGGCTACACCTTC

v_call: TRBV6-5
j_call: TRBJ2-2
clone_size: NA
d_call: NA
cdr3_aa: CASSYHDLTSTGELFF
cdr3_nt: TGTGCCAGCAGTTACCACGACCTTACTAGCACCGGGGAGCTGTTTTTT

v_call: TRBV9
j_call: TRBJ1-6
clone_size: NA
d_call: NA
cdr3_aa: CASSVGGITNPNSPLHF
cdr3_nt: TGTGCCAGCAGCGTAGGTGGTATAACTAACCCAAATTCACCCCTCCACTTT

v_call: TRBV28
j_call: TRBJ1-3
clone_size: NA
d_call: NA
cdr3_aa: CASSSIEATDRPGNTIYF
cdr3_nt: TGTGCCAGCAGTTCGATCGAGGCGACAGATCGGCCTGGAAACACCATATATTTT

v_call: TRBV21-1
j_call: TRBJ1-1
clone_size: NA
d_call: NA
cdr3_aa: CASSNPTGRDTEAFF
cdr3_nt: TGTGCCAGCAGCAACCCGACAGGACGGGACACTGAAGCTTTCTTT

v_call: TRBV10-3
j_call: TRBJ1-6
clone_size: NA
d_call: NA
cdr3_aa: CAISHDTPYNSPLHF
cdr3_nt: TGTGCCATCAGCCACGACACTCCCTATAATTCACCCCTCCACTTT